At least ten counts were recorded for the clone carrying this TCR beta chain. Its matching antigen is unknown. Germline CDR1 is SQVTM and CDR2 is ANQGSEA. Trimming cost V 6 bases and J 1 base, with 14 bases left between them. The CDR3 consists of 14 residues. MiXCR, run by TCRdb on the 5' RACE reads, gives a single entry per CDR3 protein. The table includes 150,000 or so distinct CDR3 sequences, roughly 10% detected once. The sample originates from a study of CD8 T cells in ankylosing spondylitis. Study-wide results and limits: Disease-associated clonotypes exhibited CD8+ identity and were relatively infrequent in peripheral blood. A TCR beta motif of 7 to 9 highly homologous variants seemed to mark ankylosing spondylitis blood.

The TCR sequence derives from a female donor with ankylosing spondylitis or in good health (not recorded which). The chain uses TRBV29-1 and TRBJ2-3, with unresolved D. Sequenced sample: blood, either unsorted or a sorted T cell fraction (not recorded which). In DNA form, the CDR3 reads TGCAGCGTCTGGGCTGCGGAACGCACAGATACGCAGTATTTT. Protein: CSVWAAERTDTQYF.